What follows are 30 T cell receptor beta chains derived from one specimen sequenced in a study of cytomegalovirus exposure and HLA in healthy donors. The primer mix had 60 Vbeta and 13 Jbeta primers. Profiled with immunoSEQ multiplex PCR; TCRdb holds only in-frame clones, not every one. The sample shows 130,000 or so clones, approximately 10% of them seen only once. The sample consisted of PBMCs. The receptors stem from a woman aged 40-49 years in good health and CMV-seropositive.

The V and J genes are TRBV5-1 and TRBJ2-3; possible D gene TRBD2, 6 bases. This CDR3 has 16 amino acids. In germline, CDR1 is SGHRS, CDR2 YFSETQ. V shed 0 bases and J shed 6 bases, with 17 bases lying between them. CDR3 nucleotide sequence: TGCGCCAGCAGCTTGGCCGGCTCCGGCGCGGGGGATACGCAGTATTTT. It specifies CASSLAGSGAGDTQYF.

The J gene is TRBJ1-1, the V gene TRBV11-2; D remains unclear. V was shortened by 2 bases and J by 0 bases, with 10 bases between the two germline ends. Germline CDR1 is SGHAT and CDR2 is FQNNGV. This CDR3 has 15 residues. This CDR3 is CASSLYSSLNTEAFF. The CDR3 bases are TGTGCCAGCAGCTTATACAGCAGCTTGAACACTGAAGCTTTCTTT.

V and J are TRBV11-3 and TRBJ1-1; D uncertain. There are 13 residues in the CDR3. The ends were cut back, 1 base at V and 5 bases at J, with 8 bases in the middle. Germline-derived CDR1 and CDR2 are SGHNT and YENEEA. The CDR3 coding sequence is TGTGCCAGCAGCTTAGGCAGCGGTACTGAAGCTTTCTTT. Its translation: CASSLGSGTEAFF.

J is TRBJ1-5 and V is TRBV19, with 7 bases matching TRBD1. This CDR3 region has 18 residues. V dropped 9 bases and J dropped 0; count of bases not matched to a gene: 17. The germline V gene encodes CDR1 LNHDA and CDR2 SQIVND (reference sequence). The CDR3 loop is CASRVGNRGLGSNQPQHF. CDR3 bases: TGTGCCAGCAGAGTTGGTAACAGGGGTTTAGGTAGCAATCAGCCCCAGCATTTT.

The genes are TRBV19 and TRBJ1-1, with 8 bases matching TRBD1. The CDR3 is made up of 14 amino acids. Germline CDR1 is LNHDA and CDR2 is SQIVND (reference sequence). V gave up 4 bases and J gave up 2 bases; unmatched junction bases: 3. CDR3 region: CASSTTGANTEAFF. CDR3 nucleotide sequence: TGTGCCAGTAGTACGACAGGGGCCAACACTGAAGCTTTCTTT.

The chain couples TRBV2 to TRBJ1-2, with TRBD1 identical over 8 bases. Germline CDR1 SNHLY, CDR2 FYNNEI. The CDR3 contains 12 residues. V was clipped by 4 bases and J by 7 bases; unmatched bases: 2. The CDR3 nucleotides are TGTGCCAGCAGTGGGACAGGGTCTGGCTACACCTTC. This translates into CASSGTGSGYTF.

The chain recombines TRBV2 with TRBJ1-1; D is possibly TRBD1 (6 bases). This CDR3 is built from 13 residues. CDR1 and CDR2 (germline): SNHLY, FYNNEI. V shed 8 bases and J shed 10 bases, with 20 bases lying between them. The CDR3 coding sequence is TGTGCCAGCCGCCGGGAACAGGGTGGAATAGCTTTCTTT. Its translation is CASRREQGGIAFF.

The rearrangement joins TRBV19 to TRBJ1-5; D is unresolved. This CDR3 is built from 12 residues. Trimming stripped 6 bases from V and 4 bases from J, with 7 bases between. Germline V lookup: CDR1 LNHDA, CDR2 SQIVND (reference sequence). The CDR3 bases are TGTGCCAGTAGGCGGGAGAATCAGCCCCAGCATTTT. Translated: CASRRENQPQHF.

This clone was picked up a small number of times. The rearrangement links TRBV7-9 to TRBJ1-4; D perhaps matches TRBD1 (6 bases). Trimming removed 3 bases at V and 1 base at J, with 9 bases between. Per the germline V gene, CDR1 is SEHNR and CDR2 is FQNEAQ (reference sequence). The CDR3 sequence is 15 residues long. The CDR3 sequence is CASSLGARTNEKLFF. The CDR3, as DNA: TGTGCCAGCAGCTTGGGGGCGCGAACTAATGAAAAACTGTTTTTT. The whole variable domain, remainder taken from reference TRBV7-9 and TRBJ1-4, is DTGVSQNPRHKITKRGQNVTFRCDPISEHNRLYWYRQTLGQGPEFLTYFQNEAQLEKSRLLSDRFSAERPKGSFSTLEIQRTEQGDSAMYLCASSLGARTNEKLFFGSGTQLSVL.

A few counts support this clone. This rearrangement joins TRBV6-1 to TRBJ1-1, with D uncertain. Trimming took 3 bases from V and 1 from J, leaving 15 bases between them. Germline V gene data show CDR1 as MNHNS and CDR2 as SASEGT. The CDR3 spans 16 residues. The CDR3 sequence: CASSDFAGISNTEAFF. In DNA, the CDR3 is TGTGCCAGCAGTGATTTCGCCGGGATTTCGAACACTGAAGCTTTCTTT.

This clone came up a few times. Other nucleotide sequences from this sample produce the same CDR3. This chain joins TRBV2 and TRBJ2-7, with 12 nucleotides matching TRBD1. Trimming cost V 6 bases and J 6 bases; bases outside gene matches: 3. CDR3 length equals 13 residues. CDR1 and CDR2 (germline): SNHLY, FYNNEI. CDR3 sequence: CASRGQGAREQYF. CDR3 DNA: TGTGCCAGCAGGGGACAGGGGGCGCGCGAGCAGTACTTC.

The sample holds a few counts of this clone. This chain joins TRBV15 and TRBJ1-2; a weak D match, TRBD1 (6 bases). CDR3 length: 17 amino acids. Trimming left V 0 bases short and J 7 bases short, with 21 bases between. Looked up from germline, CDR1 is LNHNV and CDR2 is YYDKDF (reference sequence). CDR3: CATSRDLGFGGQTGYTF. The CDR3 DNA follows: TGTGCCACCAGCAGAGATTTGGGGTTCGGGGGGCAGACTGGCTACACCTTC.

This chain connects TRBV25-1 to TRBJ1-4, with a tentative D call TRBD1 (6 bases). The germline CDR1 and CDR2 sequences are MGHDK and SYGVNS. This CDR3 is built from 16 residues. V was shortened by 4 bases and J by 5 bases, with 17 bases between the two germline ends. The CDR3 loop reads CASSASLRGQNEKLFF. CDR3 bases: TGTGCCAGCAGTGCCAGCTTGCGCGGACAGAATGAAAAACTGTTTTTT.

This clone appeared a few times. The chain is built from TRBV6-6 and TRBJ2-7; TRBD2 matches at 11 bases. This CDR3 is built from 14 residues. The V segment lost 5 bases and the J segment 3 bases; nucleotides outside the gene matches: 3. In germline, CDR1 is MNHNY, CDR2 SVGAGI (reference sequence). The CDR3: CASSPTSGIYEQYF. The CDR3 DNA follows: TGTGCCAGCAGTCCGACTAGCGGGATCTACGAGCAGTACTTC.

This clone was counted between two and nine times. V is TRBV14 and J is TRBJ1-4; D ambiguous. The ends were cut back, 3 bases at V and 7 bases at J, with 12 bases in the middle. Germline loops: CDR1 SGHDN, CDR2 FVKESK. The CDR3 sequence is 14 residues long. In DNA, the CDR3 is TGTGCCAGCAGCCACAGGATTAAGGCTGAAAAACTGTTTTTT. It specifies CASSHRIKAEKLFF. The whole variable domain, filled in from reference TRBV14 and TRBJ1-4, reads EAGVTQFPSHSVIEKGQTVTLRCDPISGHDNLYWYRRVMGKEIKFLLHFVKESKQDESGMPNNRFLAERTGGTYSTLKVQPAELEDSGVYFCASSHRIKAEKLFFGSGTQLSVL.

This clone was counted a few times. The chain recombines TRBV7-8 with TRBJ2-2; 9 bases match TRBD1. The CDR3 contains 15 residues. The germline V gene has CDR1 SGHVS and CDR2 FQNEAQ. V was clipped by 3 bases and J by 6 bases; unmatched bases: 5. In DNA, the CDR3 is TGTGCCAGCAGCTTGCCGGGACAGGGCCCCGGGGAGCTGTTTTTT. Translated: CASSLPGQGPGELFF.

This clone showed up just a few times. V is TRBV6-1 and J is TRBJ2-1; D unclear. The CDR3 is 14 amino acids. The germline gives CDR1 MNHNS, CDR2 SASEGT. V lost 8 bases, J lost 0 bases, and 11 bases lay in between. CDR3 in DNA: TGTGCCAGCGAGCTGATAAGCTCCTACAATGAGCAGTTCTTC. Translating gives CASELISSYNEQFF.

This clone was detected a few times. The CDR3 DNA is TGCAGCGTTTGGACAGGATTCAACACTGAAGCTTTCTTT. It specifies CSVWTGFNTEAFF. The rearrangement joins TRBV29-1 to TRBJ1-1, with 7 bases fitting TRBD1. The germline gives CDR1 SQVTM, CDR2 ANQGSEA. V trimming: 5 bases; J trimming: 2 bases; junction bases outside the gene matches: 5. CDR3 size: 13 residues.

The CDR3 is CASSLVSGANNEQFF. DNA for the CDR3: TGCGCCAGCAGCTTGGTTTCAGGGGCTAACAATGAGCAGTTCTTC. The chain employs TRBV5-1 and TRBJ2-1, with D perhaps TRBD1 (6 bases). The germline V and J ends were trimmed by 0 bases and 5 bases, with 12 bases remaining between them. The CDR3 is 15 amino acids. The germline CDR1 and CDR2 sequences are SGHRS and YFSETQ. Based on the CDR3 plus reference TRBV5-1 and TRBJ2-1, the full variable domain is KAGVTQTPRYLIKTRGQQVTLSCSPISGHRSVSWYQQTPGQGLQFLFEYFSETQRNKGNFPGRFSGRQFSNSRSEMNVSTLELGDSALYLCASSLVSGANNEQFFGPGTRLTVL.

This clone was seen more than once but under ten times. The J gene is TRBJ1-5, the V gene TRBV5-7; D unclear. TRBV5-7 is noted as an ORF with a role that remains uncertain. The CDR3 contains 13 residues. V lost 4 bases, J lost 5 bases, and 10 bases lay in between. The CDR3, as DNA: TGTGCCAGCAGCCCCAGTTATGATCAGCCCCAGCATTTT. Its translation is CASSPSYDQPQHF.

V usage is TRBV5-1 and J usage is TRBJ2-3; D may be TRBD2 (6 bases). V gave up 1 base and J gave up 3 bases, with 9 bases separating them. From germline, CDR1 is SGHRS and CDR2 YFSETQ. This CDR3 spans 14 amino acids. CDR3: CASSLLAATDTQYF. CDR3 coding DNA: TGCGCCAGCAGCTTGTTAGCGGCGACAGATACGCAGTATTTT. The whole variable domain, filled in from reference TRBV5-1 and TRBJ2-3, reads KAGVTQTPRYLIKTRGQQVTLSCSPISGHRSVSWYQQTPGQGLQFLFEYFSETQRNKGNFPGRFSGRQFSNSRSEMNVSTLELGDSALYLCASSLLAATDTQYFGPGTRLTVL.

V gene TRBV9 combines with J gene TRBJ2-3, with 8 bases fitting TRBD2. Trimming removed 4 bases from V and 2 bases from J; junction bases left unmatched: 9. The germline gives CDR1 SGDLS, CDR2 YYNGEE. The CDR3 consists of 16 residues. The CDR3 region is CASSPGVAGLTDTQYF. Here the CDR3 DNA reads TGTGCCAGCAGCCCTGGGGTAGCGGGACTCACAGATACGCAGTATTTT.

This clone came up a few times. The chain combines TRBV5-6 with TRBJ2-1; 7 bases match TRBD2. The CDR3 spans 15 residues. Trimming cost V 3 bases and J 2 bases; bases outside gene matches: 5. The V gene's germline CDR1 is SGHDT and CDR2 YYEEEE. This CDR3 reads CASSSGLVPYNEQFF. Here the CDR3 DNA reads TGTGCCAGCAGCTCCGGACTAGTTCCCTACAATGAGCAGTTCTTC.

The CDR3, as DNA: TGTGCCAGCAGCATAGGAGCCGGAGGAGCTGAAGCTTTCTTT. As protein: CASSIGAGGAEAFF. The rearrangement joins TRBV6-5 to TRBJ1-1; no definite D call. Germline V gives CDR1 MNHEY, CDR2 SVGAGI. CDR3 length equals 14 residues. With 6 bases removed from V and 6 bases from J, the gap between germline ends came to 17 bases.

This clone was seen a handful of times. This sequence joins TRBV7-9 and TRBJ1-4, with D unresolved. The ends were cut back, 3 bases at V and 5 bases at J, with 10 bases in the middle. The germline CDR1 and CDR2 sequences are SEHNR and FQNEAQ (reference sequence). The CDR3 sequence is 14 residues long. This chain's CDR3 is CASSFQVENEKLFF. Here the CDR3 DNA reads TGTGCCAGCAGCTTTCAGGTCGAAAATGAAAAACTGTTTTTT.

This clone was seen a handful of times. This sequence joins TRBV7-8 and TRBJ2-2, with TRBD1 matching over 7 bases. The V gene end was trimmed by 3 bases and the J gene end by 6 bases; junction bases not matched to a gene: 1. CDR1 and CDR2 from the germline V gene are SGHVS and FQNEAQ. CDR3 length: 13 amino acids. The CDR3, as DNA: TGTGCCAGCAGCTTCCAGGGGGCCGGGGAGCTGTTTTTT. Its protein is CASSFQGAGELFF.

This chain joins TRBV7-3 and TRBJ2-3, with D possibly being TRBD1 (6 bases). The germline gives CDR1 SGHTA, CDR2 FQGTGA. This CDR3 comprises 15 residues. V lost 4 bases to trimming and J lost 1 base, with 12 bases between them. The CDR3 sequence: CASSSGALRTDTQYF. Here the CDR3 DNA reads TGTGCCAGCAGCTCAGGGGCGTTACGCACAGATACGCAGTATTTT.

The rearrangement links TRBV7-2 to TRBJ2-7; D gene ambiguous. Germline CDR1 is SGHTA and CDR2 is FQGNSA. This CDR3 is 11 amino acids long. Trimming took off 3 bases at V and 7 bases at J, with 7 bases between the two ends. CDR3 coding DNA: TGTGCCAGCAGCTTCGCCGGGGAGCAGTACTTC. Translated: CASSFAGEQYF.

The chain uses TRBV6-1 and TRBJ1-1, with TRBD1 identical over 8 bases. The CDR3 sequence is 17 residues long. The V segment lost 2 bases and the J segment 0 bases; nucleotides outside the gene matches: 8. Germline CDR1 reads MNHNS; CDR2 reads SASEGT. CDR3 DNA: TGTGCCAGCAGTGAATCCCTCGGACAGGGATTGAACACTGAAGCTTTCTTT. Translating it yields CASSESLGQGLNTEAFF.

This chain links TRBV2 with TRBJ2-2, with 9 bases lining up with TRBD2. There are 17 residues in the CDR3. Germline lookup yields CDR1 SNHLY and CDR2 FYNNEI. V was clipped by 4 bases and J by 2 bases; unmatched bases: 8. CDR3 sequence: CASSGTGGGANTGELFF. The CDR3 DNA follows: TGTGCCAGCAGTGGGACAGGCGGGGGGGCCAACACCGGGGAGCTGTTTTTT.